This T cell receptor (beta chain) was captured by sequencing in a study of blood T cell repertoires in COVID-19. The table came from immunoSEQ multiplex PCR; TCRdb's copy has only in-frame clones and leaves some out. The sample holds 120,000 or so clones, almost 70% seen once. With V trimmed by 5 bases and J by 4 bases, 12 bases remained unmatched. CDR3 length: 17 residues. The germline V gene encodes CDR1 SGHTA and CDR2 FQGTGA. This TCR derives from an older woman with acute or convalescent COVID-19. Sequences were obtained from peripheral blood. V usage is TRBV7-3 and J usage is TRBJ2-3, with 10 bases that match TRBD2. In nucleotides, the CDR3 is TGTGCCAGCAGCCTGGGGGCTAGCGGGAGATGGGCAGATACGCAGTATTTT. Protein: CASSLGASGRWADTQYF.